The text below deals with one TCR beta chain. Its antigen remains unidentified. The data originate from a study of graft-versus-host responses after intestinal transplantation. Study as a whole: Recipients had multivisceral, liver-intestinal, or isolated intestinal transplants. Anti-thymocyte globulin served as induction for all recipients, who then took tacrolimus and steroids for two to three years. Whole-study findings and limits: Among recipient marrow samples, GvH clones were found; some appeared first in ileum or blood.

TCRdb's table, derived via immunoSEQ multiplex PCR, lists solely in-frame clones and lacks some. The sample carries some 140,000 clones, over 90% recorded once. Germline V gives CDR1 KGHSH, CDR2 LQKENI. The CDR3 contains 15 residues. The trim removed 2 bases at V and 4 bases at J, leaving 4 bases unmatched. Here the sequenced sample was unstimulated CD4+ T cells sorted from spleen or lymph node cells, taken before intestinal transplant. The sequence was obtained from a human donor who received an intestinal transplant. The gene calls are TRBV18 and TRBJ2-5; TRBD1 aligns across 10 bases. The CDR3 bases are TGTGCCAGCTCACCAGGGACAGGGGTCGGAGAGACCCAGTACTTC. Protein: CASSPGTGVGETQYF.